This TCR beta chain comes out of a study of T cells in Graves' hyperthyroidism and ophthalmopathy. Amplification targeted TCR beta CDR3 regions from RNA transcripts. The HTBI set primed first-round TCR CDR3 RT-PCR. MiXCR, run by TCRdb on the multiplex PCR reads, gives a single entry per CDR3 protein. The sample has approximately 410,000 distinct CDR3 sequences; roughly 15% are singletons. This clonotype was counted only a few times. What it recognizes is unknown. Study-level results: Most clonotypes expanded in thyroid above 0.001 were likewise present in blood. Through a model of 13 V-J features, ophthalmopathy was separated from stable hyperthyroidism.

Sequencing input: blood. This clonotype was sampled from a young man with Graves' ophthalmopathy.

The CDR3 is CASSDWNRGPETQYF. The CDR3 DNA reads TGTGCCAGCAGTGACTGGAACAGGGGGCCGGAGACCCAGTACTTC. The V gene is TRBV6-1, the J gene TRBJ2-5; 9 nucleotides align to TRBD1. The V segment lost 3 bases and the J segment 5 bases; nucleotides outside the gene matches: 7. The CDR3 has 15 residues. In germline, CDR1 is MNHNS, CDR2 SASEGT.